Included here is one T cell receptor (beta chain) sequence, with context. The antigen remains undetermined. Time point defined: naive CD8 control sorted from an acute-time-point sample. CD3, CD8 and CD45RO antibodies stained cells; a viability dye excluded dead cells. With V trimmed by 5 bases and J by 6 bases, 6 bases remained unmatched. The CDR3 sequence is 16 residues long. CDR1 and CDR2 (germline): PRHDT, FYEKMQ (reference sequence). The data originate from a study of CD8 T cells in acute hepatitis C reinfection. Study-wide results and caveats: Diversity was high, without significant differences between resolver and chronic groups. All groups preferentially used TRBV04 and TRBV06, which was not due to overrepresentation in the naive pool.

Clones were sequenced by immunoSEQ multiplex PCR, and TCRdb holds only the in-frame ones, with some missing. Of about 38,000 clones listed, approximately 83% are singletons. V usage is TRBV13 and J usage is TRBJ2-2; TRBD2 matches at 13 bases. Specimen: naive CD8+ T cells from PBMCs. The sequence came from a woman under 30 who spontaneously cleared hepatitis C infection. The CDR3 nucleotides are TGTGCCAGCAGCGTCGGACTAGCGGGAGACGCCGGGGAGCTGTTTTTT. This codes for CASSVGLAGDAGELFF.